The 21 T cell receptor beta chains below all came from one sample that was sequenced in a study of OX40 agonist ivuxolimab in advanced cancers. Data came from immunoSEQ multiplex PCR; TCRdb stores just in-frame clones and leaves some out. The sample shows fewer than 45,000 clones, roughly 91% of them seen only once. Sequenced material: CD4+ or CD8+ T cells sorted from blood, taken in a trial of the OX40 agonist ivuxolimab. These TCRs come from an adult with an advanced solid tumor such as melanoma, head and neck, liver or kidney cancer.

A single count supports this clone. The rearrangement joins TRBV6-5 to TRBJ2-1; TRBD2 might be the D (6 bases). The CDR3 runs 13 residues. Looked up from germline, CDR1 is MNHEY and CDR2 is SVGAGI. The germline V and J ends were trimmed by 4 bases and 2 bases, with 6 bases remaining between them. The CDR3 DNA reads TGTGCCAGCAGTTGGAGGGCCTACAATGAGCAGTTCTTC. This codes for CASSWRAYNEQFF.

This rearrangement joins TRBV4-3 to TRBJ2-2, with 9 nucleotides matching TRBD2. The CDR3 consists of 18 residues. Per germline, CDR1 LGHNA and CDR2 YSLEER. Trimming at V came to 2 bases and at J to 0 bases, leaving 7 bases not matched to a gene. The CDR3 coding sequence is TGCGCCAGCAGCCAATTCAGGACTAGCGCCTCGAACACCGGGGAGCTGTTTTTT. Its protein product is CASSQFRTSASNTGELFF.

This sequence joins TRBV7-3 and TRBJ2-5, with 9 bases lining up with TRBD1. The germline V gene encodes CDR1 SGHTA and CDR2 FQGTGA. The V gene end was trimmed by 5 bases and the J gene end by 0 bases; junction bases not matched to a gene: 13. The CDR3 contains 18 residues. CDR3 residues: CASSASRDREGYQETQYF. CDR3 nucleotides: TGTGCCAGCAGCGCGTCCCGGGACAGGGAGGGTTACCAAGAGACCCAGTACTTC.

DNA of the CDR3: TGTGCCAGCAGCTTAGGGTTTTCGGATACGCAGTATTTT. Protein: CASSLGFSDTQYF. V gene TRBV11-3 combines with J gene TRBJ2-3; no clear D. V lost 1 base to trimming and J lost 6 bases, with 8 bases between them. The CDR3 totals 13 residues. From germline, CDR1 is SGHNT and CDR2 YENEEA. Complete variable domain (other parts from reference TRBV11-3 and TRBJ2-3): EAGVVQSPRYKIIEKKQPVAFWCNPISGHNTLYWYLQNLGQGPELLIRYENEEAVDDSQLPKDRFSAERLKGVDSTLKIQPAELGDSAVYLCASSLGFSDTQYFGPGTRLTVL.

J is TRBJ1-1 and V is TRBV9; 7 bases fit TRBD1. Germline V gene lookup returns CDR1 SGDLS and CDR2 YYNGEE. The CDR3 totals 14 residues. V lost 0 bases to trimming and J lost 6 bases; unmatched junction nucleotides: 5. The CDR3 protein is CASSVVGGGSEAFF. The DNA for the CDR3 is TGTGCCAGCAGCGTAGTAGGGGGCGGATCTGAAGCTTTCTTT.

The V call is TRBV9, the J call TRBJ1-5, with 10 bases aligning to TRBD1. This CDR3 has 15 amino acids. Germline CDR1 and CDR2: SGDLS and YYNGEE. Losses at the gene ends were 4 bases for V and 6 bases for J; bases not matched to a gene: 7. CDR3: CASSPGQGLGQPQHF. The CDR3 DNA reads as TGTGCCAGCAGCCCGGGACAGGGGTTGGGTCAGCCCCAGCATTTT. Supplemented by reference TRBV9 and TRBJ1-5, the full variable domain reads DSGVTQTPKHLITATGQRVTLRCSPRSGDLSVYWYQQSLDQGLQFLIQYYNGEERAKGNILERFSAQQFPDLHSELNLSSLELGDSALYFCASSPGQGLGQPQHFGDGTRLSIL.

J is TRBJ2-2 and V is TRBV2; 12 bases are shared with TRBD1. The CDR3 runs 20 residues. Trimming cost V 4 bases and J 0 bases; bases outside gene matches: 12. Germline V gives CDR1 SNHLY, CDR2 FYNNEI. The DNA for the CDR3 is TGTGCCAGCAGTGGGGACAGGGGGCCTGTAGAGCGGGCGAACACCGGGGAGCTGTTTTTT. This codes for CASSGDRGPVERANTGELFF.

The gene calls are TRBV5-1 and TRBJ2-1, with 10 bases matching TRBD2. Germline-derived CDR1 and CDR2 are SGHRS and YFSETQ. The CDR3 is 14 amino acids. The trim removed 3 bases at V and 8 bases at J, leaving 5 bases unmatched. The CDR3 DNA is TGCGCCAGCAGCTGGGGACTAGCGATCGATGAGCAGTTCTTC. It yields the protein CASSWGLAIDEQFF. Complete variable domain (other parts from reference TRBV5-1 and TRBJ2-1): KAGVTQTPRYLIKTRGQQVTLSCSPISGHRSVSWYQQTPGQGLQFLFEYFSETQRNKGNFPGRFSGRQFSNSRSEMNVSTLELGDSALYLCASSWGLAIDEQFFGPGTRLTVL.

This clone was seen a single time. The V call is TRBV9, the J call TRBJ2-7; 9 nucleotides match TRBD1. Trimming took 3 bases from V and 2 from J; bases not matched to a gene: 0. This CDR3 spans 13 amino acids. Germline CDR1 reads SGDLS; CDR2 reads YYNGEE. CDR3 protein: CASSGQGAYEQYF. The CDR3 DNA is TGTGCCAGCAGCGGACAGGGGGCCTACGAGCAGTACTTC.

This clone came up a few times. V gene TRBV7-9 combines with J gene TRBJ1-2, with a weak D call TRBD1 (6 bases). This CDR3 comprises 15 residues. Germline V gives CDR1 SEHNR, CDR2 FQNEAQ (reference sequence). The V and J ends lost 5 bases and 6 bases respectively, with 19 bases between them. Here the CDR3 DNA reads TGTGCCAGCAGCCCCCCCCCGAACAGGGCCGATGGCTACACCTTC. Encoded protein: CASSPPPNRADGYTF.

This chain links TRBV9 with TRBJ2-3, with 8 bases identical to TRBD2. Germline V gene lookup returns CDR1 SGDLS and CDR2 YYNGEE. The trim removed 4 bases at V and 0 bases at J, leaving 10 bases unmatched. This CDR3 contains 17 residues. The CDR3, as DNA: TGTGCCAGCAGCCCGCTCATAGCGGGAACTAGCACAGATACGCAGTATTTT. This sequence encodes CASSPLIAGTSTDTQYF.

The chain couples TRBV5-1 to TRBJ2-7; 9 bases line up with TRBD2. CDR3 length: 14 amino acids. Germline CDR1 reads SGHRS; CDR2 reads YFSETQ. Trimming cost V 2 bases and J 2 bases; bases outside gene matches: 2. The chain's CDR3 is CASSLAGGTYEQYF. The CDR3, as DNA: TGCGCCAGCAGCTTAGCGGGAGGAACCTACGAGCAGTACTTC. Combining the CDR3 with reference TRBV5-1 and TRBJ2-7 gives the whole variable domain KAGVTQTPRYLIKTRGQQVTLSCSPISGHRSVSWYQQTPGQGLQFLFEYFSETQRNKGNFPGRFSGRQFSNSRSEMNVSTLELGDSALYLCASSLAGGTYEQYFGPGTRLTVT.

The chain links TRBV5-6 to TRBJ2-1; no clear D gene. Germline values: CDR1 SGHDT, CDR2 YYEEEE. V shed 0 bases and J shed 10 bases, with 8 bases lying between them. This CDR3 is 12 amino acids long. The CDR3: CASSLVIGEQFF. The CDR3 DNA sequence: TGTGCCAGCAGCTTGGTAATTGGCGAGCAGTTCTTC. The whole variable domain, remainder taken from reference TRBV5-6 and TRBJ2-1, is DAGVTQSPTHLIKTRGQQVTLRCSPKSGHDTVSWYQQALGQGPQFIFQYYEEEERQRGNFPDRFSGHQFPNYSSELNVNALLLGDSALYLCASSLVIGEQFFGPGTRLTVL.

The V and J genes are TRBV19 and TRBJ1-1; D remains ambiguous. V lost 3 bases to trimming and J lost 2 bases, with 7 bases between them. The germline CDR1 and CDR2 sequences are LNHDA and SQIVND (reference sequence). The CDR3 runs to 13 residues. The CDR3 DNA is TGTGCCAGTAGTATTTCTATAAACACTGAAGCTTTCTTT. Protein sequence: CASSISINTEAFF. Full variable domain (remainder filled in from reference TRBV19 and TRBJ1-1): DGGITQSPKYLFRKEGQNVTLSCEQNLNHDAMYWYRQDPGQGLRLIYYSQIVNDFQKGDIAEGYSVSREKKESFPLTVTSAQKNPTAFYLCASSISINTEAFFGQGTRLTVV.

The V and J genes are TRBV2 and TRBJ1-4; D might be TRBD1 (5 bases). Germline loops: CDR1 SNHLY, CDR2 FYNNEI. The CDR3 contains 13 residues. Trimming left V 6 bases short and J 6 bases short, with 11 bases between. The CDR3 is CASRIGTDEKLFF. The CDR3 bases are TGTGCCAGCAGGATAGGGACCGATGAAAAACTGTTTTTT.

The rearrangement links TRBV14 to TRBJ2-5; TRBD2 might be the D (5 bases). V lost 4 bases, J lost 5 bases, and 23 bases lay in between. CDR3 length: 17 residues. Germline loops: CDR1 SGHDN, CDR2 FVKESK. The CDR3 spells CASSPGAFSRPGETQYF. CDR3 in DNA: TGTGCCAGCAGCCCTGGAGCGTTTAGCCGTCCGGGGGAGACCCAGTACTTC.

In DNA form, the CDR3 reads TGCAGCGTGGGGGGCGGATCCTACGAGCAGTACTTC. It is translated as CSVGGGSYEQYF. The chain links TRBV29-1 to TRBJ2-7; D is possibly TRBD1 or TRBD2 (6 bases each). CDR1 and CDR2 (germline): SQVTM, ANQGSEA. This CDR3 comprises 12 residues. V was pared by 6 bases and J by 1 base, with 10 bases between.

This chain links TRBV28 with TRBJ2-5; 11 nucleotides match TRBD2. Unmatched junction bases numbered 12, after V lost 5 bases and J lost 7 bases. This CDR3 is built from 16 residues. Germline V gene sequence: CDR1 MDHEN, CDR2 SYDVKM. The CDR3 DNA follows: TGTGCCAGCAGTGCCCTACTAGCGGGAGAGTCGGGGACCCAGTACTTC. Its protein is CASSALLAGESGTQYF. Looking up the rest from reference TRBV28 and TRBJ2-5 gives the full variable domain: DVKVTQSSRYLVKRTGEKVFLECVQDMDHENMFWYRQDPGLGLRLIYFSYDVKMKEKGDIPEGYSVSREKKERFSLILESASTNQTSMYLCASSALLAGESGTQYFGPGTRLLVL.

The CDR3 DNA sequence: TGTGCCAGCAGCTTGTGGCGGGAGGTCTCCTACGAGCAGTACTTC. It is translated as CASSLWREVSYEQYF. The rearrangement uses TRBV5-8 and TRBJ2-7; 8 nucleotides agree with TRBD2. The CDR3 runs 15 residues. Germline CDR1 is SGHTS and CDR2 is YDEGEE. V dropped 1 base and J dropped 0; count of bases not matched to a gene: 3.

The chain has TRBV13 and TRBJ1-6; possible D gene TRBD1, 5 bases. Germline CDR1 is PRHDT and CDR2 is FYEKMQ (reference sequence). This CDR3 has 17 residues. The V gene lost 5 bases and the J gene lost 7 bases, with 21 bases spanning the gap. The CDR3 loop is CASSRTGTDYLNSPLHF. The DNA for the CDR3 is TGTGCCAGCAGCCGGACGGGGACTGACTATTTGAATTCACCCCTCCACTTT. Looking up the rest from reference TRBV13 and TRBJ1-6 gives the full variable domain: AAGVIQSPRHLIKEKRETATLKCYPIPRHDTVYWYQQGPGQDPQFLISFYEKMQSDKGSIPDRFSAQQFSDYHSELNMSSLELGDSALYFCASSRTGTDYLNSPLHFGNGTRLTVT.

The chain couples TRBV6-6 to TRBJ2-1; D unresolved. CDR1 and CDR2 from the germline V gene are MNHNY and SVGAGI (reference sequence). The CDR3 consists of 16 residues. The V end lost 2 bases, the J end lost 12 bases, and 23 bases lay between the germline ends. CDR3 in DNA: TGTGCCAGCAGTTACGGAATACGGACCCCCCGTTATGGGCAGTTCTTC. Amino acids: CASSYGIRTPRYGQFF.